These 3 T cell receptor beta chains share one sample of origin, sequenced in a study of blood T cell repertoires in COVID-19. The table came from immunoSEQ multiplex PCR; TCRdb's copy has only in-frame clones and leaves some out. The table has around 270,000 clones, about 89% seen once; the top ten hold approximately 9.8%. Sample: peripheral blood. The receptor source for this set is a man between 40 and 49 years old who had recovered from COVID-19.

The chain combines TRBV29-1 with TRBJ1-2, with 9 bases matching TRBD1. V lost 5 bases, J lost 0 bases, and 13 bases stayed unmatched. CDR1 is SQVTM, CDR2 ANQGSEA, per germline. The CDR3 is 17 amino acids. CDR3 DNA sequence: TGCAGCGTTTTATTGACAGGGGGGGCCCTCACTAACTATGGCTACACCTTC. Translating gives CSVLLTGGALTNYGYTF.

CDR3 sequence reads: CSVLGGATYEQYF. The CDR3, as DNA: TGCAGCGTTTTGGGGGGTGCCACCTACGAGCAGTACTTC. This sequence joins TRBV29-1 and TRBJ2-7, with a possible D match to TRBD2 (6 bases). Germline V lookup: CDR1 SQVTM, CDR2 ANQGSEA. V was cut by 5 bases and J by 2 bases, with 13 bases left in between. The CDR3 is 13 residues long.

The chain couples TRBV25-1 to TRBJ1-2, with 8 nucleotides matching TRBD1. This CDR3 has 14 amino acids. J lost 3 bases, V lost 4 bases, and 4 bases had no gene match. Germline CDR1 and CDR2: MGHDK and SYGVNS. CDR3 nucleotides: TGTGCCAGCAGTGCTGGACAGGGCTACTATGGCTACACCTTC. Translating gives CASSAGQGYYGYTF.